This is a list of T cell receptor beta chains from one sample in a study of shared clonotypes between healthy human individuals. TCRdb's copy holds only in-frame clones and misses some; the assay was immunoSEQ multiplex PCR. The top ten clones hold roughly 0.45% of a sample with some 1,600,000 clones, 95% to 99% of them seen once. Material for sequencing was naive CD4+ T cells sorted from blood. Receptors originate from a man aged 30 to 39 in good health. Each CDR3 is given with its conserved first and last residue. The order of the fields is J gene, clone size, D gene, V gene, CDR3 DNA, CDR3 protein. A D gene is named only where the DNA matches it firmly. Part of the rows lack a size; the others show once, few, many or a class for expanded clones.

J gene: TRBJ2-7
clone size: once
D gene: NA
V gene: TRBV5-4
CDR3 DNA: TGTGCCAGCAGCCCACAGTTACCTAACTCCTACGAGCAGTACTTC
CDR3 protein: CASSPQLPNSYEQYF

J gene: TRBJ2-3
clone size: NA
D gene: NA
V gene: TRBV6-1
CDR3 DNA: TGTGCCAGCAGTGCCTTATCCCACGATACGCAGTATTTT
CDR3 protein: CASSALSHDTQYF

J gene: TRBJ1-1
clone size: NA
D gene: TRBD1
V gene: TRBV11-2
CDR3 DNA: TGTGCCAGCAGCCTAGAGGGACAGGGGGCTATCACTGAAGCTTTCTTT
CDR3 protein: CASSLEGQGAITEAFF

J gene: TRBJ2-3
clone size: NA
D gene: TRBD2
V gene: TRBV30
CDR3 DNA: TGTGCCTGGGAAGGGGCGGGAGGGACCACAGATACGCAGTATTTT
CDR3 protein: CAWEGAGGTTDTQYF

J gene: TRBJ1-2
clone size: NA
D gene: NA
V gene: TRBV18
CDR3 DNA: TGTGCCAGCTCACCCACGGCGGACAACTATGGCTACACCTTC
CDR3 protein: CASSPTADNYGYTF

J gene: TRBJ1-2
clone size: NA
D gene: TRBD1
V gene: TRBV28
CDR3 DNA: TGTGCCAGCATCGCACCAGGGGGATTTAACTATGGCTACACCTTC
CDR3 protein: CASIAPGGFNYGYTF

J gene: TRBJ2-7
clone size: NA
D gene: NA
V gene: TRBV14
CDR3 DNA: TGTGCCAGCAGCCACGGTGGCAAGCCACACTACGAGCAGTACTTC
CDR3 protein: CASSHGGKPHYEQYF

J gene: TRBJ2-7
clone size: NA
D gene: NA
V gene: TRBV5-1
CDR3 DNA: TGCGCCAGCAGAACGGCGGCCAGGGACGAGCAGTACTTC
CDR3 protein: CASRTAARDEQYF

J gene: TRBJ2-1
clone size: once
D gene: NA
V gene: TRBV29-1
CDR3 DNA: TGCAGCGTCGCTGTTATGTCCGAGCAGTTCTTC
CDR3 protein: CSVAVMSEQFF

J gene: TRBJ1-5
clone size: NA
D gene: NA
V gene: TRBV15
CDR3 DNA: TGTGCCACCAGCAGAGAAAGGGATAATCAGCCCCAGCATTTT
CDR3 protein: CATSRERDNQPQHF

J gene: TRBJ2-6
clone size: NA
D gene: NA
V gene: TRBV2
CDR3 DNA: TGTGCCAGCAGTGAGTTGGGCTCTGGGGCCAACGTCCTGACTTTC
CDR3 protein: CASSELGSGANVLTF

J gene: TRBJ1-1
clone size: once
D gene: NA
V gene: TRBV27
CDR3 DNA: TGTGCCAGCATGGGGTACACTGAAGCTTTCTTT
CDR3 protein: CASMGYTEAFF

J gene: TRBJ2-5
clone size: NA
D gene: TRBD2
V gene: TRBV9
CDR3 DNA: TGTGCCAGCAGCGTAGGGGTAGCGGGAGGTTCGGAGACCCAGTACTTC
CDR3 protein: CASSVGVAGGSETQYF

J gene: TRBJ2-3
clone size: NA
D gene: NA
V gene: TRBV7-2
CDR3 DNA: TGTGCCAGCAGCCAGGCAGGGCCGACCGGCGATACGCAGTATTTT
CDR3 protein: CASSQAGPTGDTQYF

J gene: TRBJ2-7
clone size: NA
D gene: TRBD1
V gene: TRBV18
CDR3 DNA: TGTGCCAGCTCACTTACCGGGACAGGGGGAAACGAGCAGTACTTC
CDR3 protein: CASSLTGTGGNEQYF

J gene: TRBJ2-7
clone size: NA
D gene: NA
V gene: TRBV28
CDR3 DNA: TGTGCCAGCAGTGAAACCCGGACTCAGAAGGAGCAGTACTTC
CDR3 protein: CASSETRTQKEQYF

J gene: TRBJ1-5
clone size: NA
D gene: NA
V gene: TRBV18
CDR3 DNA: TGTGCCAGCTCACTGGGGGCGGATCAGCCCCAGCATTTT
CDR3 protein: CASSLGADQPQHF

J gene: TRBJ1-2
clone size: once
D gene: NA
V gene: TRBV28
CDR3 DNA: TGTGCCAGCAGTCCCTACAGGGATGGCTACACCTTC
CDR3 protein: CASSPYRDGYTF

J gene: TRBJ2-3
clone size: NA
D gene: NA
V gene: TRBV2
CDR3 DNA: TGTGCCAGCATCGGAAGGCCTAGCACAGATACGCAGTATTTT
CDR3 protein: CASIGRPSTDTQYF

J gene: TRBJ2-2
clone size: NA
D gene: TRBD1
V gene: TRBV30
CDR3 DNA: TGTGCCTGGAGGACAGGGGGGAACACCGGGGAGCTGTTTTTT
CDR3 protein: CAWRTGGNTGELFF

J gene: TRBJ1-1
clone size: NA
D gene: NA
V gene: TRBV6-5
CDR3 DNA: TGTGCCAGCAGTTACGCTGGGATAGTTGGGAACACTGAAGCTTTCTTT
CDR3 protein: CASSYAGIVGNTEAFF

J gene: TRBJ2-5
clone size: NA
D gene: TRBD2
V gene: TRBV5-1
CDR3 DNA: TGCGCCAGCAGCTCGGGACTAGCGGGGTCTGAGACCCAGTACTTC
CDR3 protein: CASSSGLAGSETQYF

J gene: TRBJ2-7
clone size: NA
D gene: TRBD2
V gene: TRBV7-8
CDR3 DNA: TGTGCCAGCAGCTTAGGAAGGACTAGCGATTTGGAGGAGCAGTACTTC
CDR3 protein: CASSLGRTSDLEEQYF